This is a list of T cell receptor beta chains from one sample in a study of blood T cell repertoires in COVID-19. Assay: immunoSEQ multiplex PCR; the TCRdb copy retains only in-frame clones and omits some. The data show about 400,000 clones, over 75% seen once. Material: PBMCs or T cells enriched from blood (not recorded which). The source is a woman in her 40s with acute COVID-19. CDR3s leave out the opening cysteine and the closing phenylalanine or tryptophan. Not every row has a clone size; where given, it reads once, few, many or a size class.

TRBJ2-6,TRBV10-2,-,ASSEGGGGANVLT
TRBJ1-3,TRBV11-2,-,ASSQTGISGNTIY
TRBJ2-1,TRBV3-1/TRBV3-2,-,ASSRTGISYNEQF
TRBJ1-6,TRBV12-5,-,ASGPGQGHSPLH
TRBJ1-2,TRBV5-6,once,ASSLVTAYYGYT
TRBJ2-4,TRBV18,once,ASSPPVGPKNIQY
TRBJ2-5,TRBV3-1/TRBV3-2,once,ASSASALGGTQY
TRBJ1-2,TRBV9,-,ASSVAGQGGYT
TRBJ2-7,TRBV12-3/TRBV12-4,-,ASSLGLYEQY
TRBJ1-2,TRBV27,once,ASSRGLGYT
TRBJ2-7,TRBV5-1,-,ASSLEGLGYEQY
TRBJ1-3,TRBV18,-,ASSPIDSASGNTIY
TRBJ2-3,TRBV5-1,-,ASSSTSGGAIDTQY
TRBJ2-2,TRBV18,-,ASSRLDSRDTGELF
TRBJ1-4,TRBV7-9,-,ASSLGQNTNEKLF
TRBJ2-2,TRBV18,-,ASSRQGMDSGELF
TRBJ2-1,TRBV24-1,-,ATAGTSPYNEQF
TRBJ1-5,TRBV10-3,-,AISESRQGANQPQH
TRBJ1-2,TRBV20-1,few,SASFARDRFSYGYT
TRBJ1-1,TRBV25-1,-,ASRGLLNTEAF
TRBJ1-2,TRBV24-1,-,ATSDFNGQGNYGYT
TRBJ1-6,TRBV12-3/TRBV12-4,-,ASSGQLNSPLH
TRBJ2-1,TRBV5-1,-,ATSPGQQYNEQF
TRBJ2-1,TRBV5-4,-,ATQKGVNNEQF
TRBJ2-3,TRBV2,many,ASSEAWQGFTDTQY
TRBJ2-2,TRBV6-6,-,ASSPPGAGDTGELF
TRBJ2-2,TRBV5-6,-,ASSWGTGLNTGELF
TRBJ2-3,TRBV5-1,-,ASSLLGQGSTDTQY
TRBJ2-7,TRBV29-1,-,SVSAGSYEQY
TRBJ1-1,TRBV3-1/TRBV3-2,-,ASSHGGSTEAF
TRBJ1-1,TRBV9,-,ASSEVRGNTEAF
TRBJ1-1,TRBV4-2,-,ASSQDTGKSTEAF
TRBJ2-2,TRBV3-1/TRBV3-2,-,ASSRRGTGELF
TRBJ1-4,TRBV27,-,ASSSSPPTANEKLF
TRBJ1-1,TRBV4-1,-,ASSQESGMGTEAF
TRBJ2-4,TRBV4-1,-,ASGLAGGLSKNIQY
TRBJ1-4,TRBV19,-,ASSMNPGSTNEKLF
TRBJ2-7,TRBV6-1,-,ASSEQDRVTQYEQY
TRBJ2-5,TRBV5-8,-,ASSFGQGGTQY
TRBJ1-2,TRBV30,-,AWSVHNYGYT
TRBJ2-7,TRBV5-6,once,ASSLGGTGKYEQY
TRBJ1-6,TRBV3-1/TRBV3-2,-,ASSPPDRGQNRLKSPLH
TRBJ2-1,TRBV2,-,ASEHAGGEDNEQF